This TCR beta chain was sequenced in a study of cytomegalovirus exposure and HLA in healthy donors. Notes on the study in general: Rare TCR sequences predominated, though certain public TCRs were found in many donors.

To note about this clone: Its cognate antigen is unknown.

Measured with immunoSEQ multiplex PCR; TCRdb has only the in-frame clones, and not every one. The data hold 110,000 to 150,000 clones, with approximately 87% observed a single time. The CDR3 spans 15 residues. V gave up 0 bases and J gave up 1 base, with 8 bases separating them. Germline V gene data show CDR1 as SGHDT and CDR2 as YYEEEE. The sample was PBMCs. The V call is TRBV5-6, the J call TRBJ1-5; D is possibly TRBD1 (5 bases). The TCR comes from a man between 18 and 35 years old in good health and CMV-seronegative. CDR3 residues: CASSLGGVSNQPQHF. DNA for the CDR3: TGTGCCAGCAGCTTGGGGGGGGTGAGCAATCAGCCCCAGCATTTT.